This T cell receptor (beta chain) was identified in a study of blood T cells in healthy people across ages (dated by TCRdb to about 2015). About the full investigation: In model experiments, roughly one uniquely barcoded TCR beta cDNA molecule per two T cells was captured by template switching. The donors were divided into four age groups: young (average approximately 17 years), middle-aged (about 39), aged (approximately 62) and long-lived (more than 75). To avoid experimental bias, donors of different ages were distributed randomly across sequencing lanes. To track age-related changes in TCR beta repertoire diversity, the study relied on deep sequencing normalized with unique cDNA molecular identifiers. The study analyzed two additional independent replicas of 1 million unique cDNA reads from the same blood draw for two donors, one aged 18 to 29 and one aged 80 or older.

The library was generated by 5' RACE. Sequencer: Illumina HiSeq 2500. A second PCR of roughly 7 to 11 cycles was performed with a sample-barcoded 5' primer and a J-beta primer mix. A template-switch 5' adaptor carrying 12 random nucleotides introduced a unique molecular identifier onto each TCR beta cDNA molecule. Each sample yielded at least 2.5 million CDR3-containing paired-end reads. All of the RNA was converted into first-strand cDNA using the Mint cDNA synthesis kit, with a TRBC-specific oligonucleotide serving as the primer. Following uracil-DNA glycosylase treatment, all cDNA underwent a first 18-cycle PCR with the universal primers M1SS and BC2_uni_R. On the authors' methods: Normalization of each sample was performed by random selection of 1 million high-quality reads, each carrying a distinct molecular identifier. Reads sharing molecular identifiers were discarded rather than binned into consensus sequences. MiTCR, with a Q25 quality threshold and the strictest error-elimination algorithm, was used for CDR3 identification, clonotype clustering and error correction. A nonparametric unseen species model using Euler transformation provided a lower-bound estimate of total TCR beta diversity. In TCRdb, the public reads were trimmed at Q25 with fastp and aligned with MiXCR, with productive beta chains retained. Merged by CDR3 protein, the rows form single entries marked with the most common genes and DNA. TCRdb assigned the V and J calls; the authors' analysis was not used. The table for this sample lists 1.5 million to 2 million distinct CDR3 sequences; roughly 50% of them were counted only once. The biggest ten clones account for over 2% of the sample.

What the authors observed across the whole study: Estimates of total diversity based on one million sequenced T cells were regarded as lower bounds and as underestimates. As age increased, observed TCR beta diversity per million T cells dropped in a roughly linear way, and a significant reduction was already evident by age about 40. The percentage of naive T cells measured by flow cytometry correlated strongly with observed TCR beta diversity. Compared with the aged group, more naive CD4+ T cells, fewer expanded clones and increased TCR diversity were shown by the long-lived group, suggesting age selection. Because profiling used bulk unsorted PBMCs, naive and antigen-experienced compartments could not be compared conclusively. Because the CMV infection status of the donors was unknown, age-related changes in expanded clonotypes may potentially have been confounded.

With regard to this clonotype: Which antigen it targets is not known. The input lacks base qualities; no much larger clone sits a single base away.

The donors were under 40 Caucasian individuals from Russia, aged about 6 to 95 years, who were systemically healthy. Each donor gave 8 to 10 milliliters of peripheral blood, collected into EDTA-treated Vacutainer tubes. PBMCs were isolated by Ficoll-Paque density-gradient centrifugation, with at least 6.5 million obtained per sample. Total RNA was extracted from PBMCs with Trizol reagent, with at least 6 micrograms obtained per sample. For every donor, an aliquot of PBMCs went through flow cytometry to measure the percentages of naive CD45RAhigh/CD27high T cells. CDR1 and CDR2 (DFQATT, SNEGSKA) derive from the germline V gene (reference sequence). Relative to germline, V is 0 bases shorter and J is 5 bases shorter, with 16 bases between their ends. The CDR3 starts with the cysteine, ends with the phenylalanine, and has 15 residues. Only the CDR3 portion is preserved as DNA: 45 bases, with reading frame beginning at the first base.

The V gene is TRBV20-1 and the J gene is TRBJ2-5; TRBD2 could be the D gene, as 5 bases match. Sequenced material: blood. The receptor was derived from a woman aged 40 to 50 in good health. The CDR3 amino acid sequence is: CSARDSYGVLETQYF. The nucleotides are TGCAGTGCTAGAGATAGTTACGGGGTTTTGGAGACCCAGTACTTC.